This T cell receptor beta chain is from a study of blood T cell repertoires in COVID-19. Study background: Researchers got acute and convalescent COVID-19 samples from the United States, Italy and Spain.

The CDR3 totals 16 residues. The V gene lost 0 bases and the J gene lost 4 bases, with 16 bases spanning the gap. The germline gives CDR1 SGHNT, CDR2 YYREEE (reference sequence). In the authors' workflow: Amplification of reference gene primers provided the estimated nucleated cell counts. Produced via immunoSEQ multiplex PCR; TCRdb's table is partial and in-frame only. V and J calls and clone size are given by that table; D and trimming were obtained from the DNA. The sample contains 200,000 to 300,000 clones, 85% of which appear only once. The sequence was obtained from a woman in her sixties with active or convalescent COVID-19. J is TRBJ2-5 and V is TRBV5-4; tentative D call: TRBD1 (5 bases). The sequencing sample was made of peripheral blood. Here the CDR3 DNA reads TGTGCCAGCAGCTTGGAGGGGTTCTGGTCGGTAGAGACCCAGTACTTC. Translated: CASSLEGFWSVETQYF.